This record covers a single T cell receptor (beta chain). Its antigen is not identified. The data were obtained in a study of memory B cells and T cells in multiple sclerosis. General observations from the study: Shared clonotype counts depended on differing compartment clone-set sizes and were normalized.

Trimming removed 4 bases at V and 7 bases at J, with 13 bases between. CDR3 size: 13 residues. The V gene's germline CDR1 is MNHNS and CDR2 SASEGT. Stimulus-free culture yielded autoproliferating CFSE-dim and non-proliferating CFSE-high T cells, each sequenced separately. Cultures began with 45 million to 50 million CFSE-labeled PBMCs, unstimulated for 6 to 7 days, with replicate wells pooled. CFSE at about 0.5 uM labeled the PBMCs, which were then cultured unstimulated. TCRdb's table, derived via immunoSEQ multiplex PCR, lists solely in-frame clones and lacks some. Among 9,500 to 15,000 clones listed, about four fifths were seen once.

The chain uses TRBV6-1 and TRBJ1-2; D is perhaps TRBD1 (5 bases). The sequence was obtained from a human donor with multiple sclerosis. Material: PBMCs from blood kept in culture. The CDR3 DNA follows: TGTGCCAGCAGTGCCCGGCAGGGTGGTGGCTACACCTTC. Encoded protein: CASSARQGGGYTF.